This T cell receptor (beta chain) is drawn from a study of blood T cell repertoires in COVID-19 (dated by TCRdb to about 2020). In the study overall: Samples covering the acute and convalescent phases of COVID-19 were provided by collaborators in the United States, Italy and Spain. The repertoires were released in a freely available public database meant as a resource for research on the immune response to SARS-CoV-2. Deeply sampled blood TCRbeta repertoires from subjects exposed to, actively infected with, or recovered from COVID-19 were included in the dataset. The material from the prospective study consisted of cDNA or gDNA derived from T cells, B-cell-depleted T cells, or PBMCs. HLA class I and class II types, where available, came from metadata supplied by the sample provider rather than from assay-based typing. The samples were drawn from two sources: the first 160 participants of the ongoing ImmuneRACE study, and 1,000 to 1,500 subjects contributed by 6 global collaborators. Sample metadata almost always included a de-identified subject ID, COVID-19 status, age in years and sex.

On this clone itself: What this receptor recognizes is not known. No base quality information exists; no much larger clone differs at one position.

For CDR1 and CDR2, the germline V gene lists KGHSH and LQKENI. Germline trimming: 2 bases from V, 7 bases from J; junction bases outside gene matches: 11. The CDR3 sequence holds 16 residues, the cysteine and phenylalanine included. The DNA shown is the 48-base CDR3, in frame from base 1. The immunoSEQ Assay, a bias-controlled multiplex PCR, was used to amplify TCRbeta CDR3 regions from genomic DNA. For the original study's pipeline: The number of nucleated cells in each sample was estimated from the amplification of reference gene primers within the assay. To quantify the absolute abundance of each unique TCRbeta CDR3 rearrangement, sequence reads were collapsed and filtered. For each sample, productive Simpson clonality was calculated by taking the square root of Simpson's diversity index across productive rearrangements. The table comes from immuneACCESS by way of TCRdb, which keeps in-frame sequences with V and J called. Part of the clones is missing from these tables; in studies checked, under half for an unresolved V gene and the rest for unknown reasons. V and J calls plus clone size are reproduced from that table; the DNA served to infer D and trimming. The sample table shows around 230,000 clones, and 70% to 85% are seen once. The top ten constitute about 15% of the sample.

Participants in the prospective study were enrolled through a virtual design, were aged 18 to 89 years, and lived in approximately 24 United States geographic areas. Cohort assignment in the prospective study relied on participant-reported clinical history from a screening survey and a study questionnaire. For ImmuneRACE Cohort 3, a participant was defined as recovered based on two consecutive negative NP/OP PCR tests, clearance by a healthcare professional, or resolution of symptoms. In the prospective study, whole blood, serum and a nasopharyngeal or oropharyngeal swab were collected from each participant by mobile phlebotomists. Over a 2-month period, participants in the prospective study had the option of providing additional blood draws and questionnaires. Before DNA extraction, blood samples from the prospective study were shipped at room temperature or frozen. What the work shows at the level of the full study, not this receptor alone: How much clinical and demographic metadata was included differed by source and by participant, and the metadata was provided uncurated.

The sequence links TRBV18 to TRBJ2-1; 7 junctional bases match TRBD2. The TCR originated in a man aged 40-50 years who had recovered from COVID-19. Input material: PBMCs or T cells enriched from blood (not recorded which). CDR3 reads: CASSPNWGRVWNEQFF. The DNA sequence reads TGTGCCAGCTCACCAAACTGGGGGAGGGTGTGGAATGAGCAGTTCTTC.